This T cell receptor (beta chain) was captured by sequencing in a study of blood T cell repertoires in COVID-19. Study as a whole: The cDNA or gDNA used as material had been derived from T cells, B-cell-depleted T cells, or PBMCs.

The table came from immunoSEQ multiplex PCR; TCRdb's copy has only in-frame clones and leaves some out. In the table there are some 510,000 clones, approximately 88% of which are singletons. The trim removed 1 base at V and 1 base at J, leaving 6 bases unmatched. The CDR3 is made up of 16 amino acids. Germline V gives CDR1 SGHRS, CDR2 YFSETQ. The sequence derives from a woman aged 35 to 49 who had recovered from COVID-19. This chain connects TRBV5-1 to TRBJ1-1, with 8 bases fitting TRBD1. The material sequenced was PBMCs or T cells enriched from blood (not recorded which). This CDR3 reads CASSLMSGTGNTEAFF. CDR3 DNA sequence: TGCGCCAGCAGCTTGATGTCCGGGACAGGGAACACTGAAGCTTTCTTT.